A single sample is the source of the 17 T cell receptor beta chains below, sequenced in a study of blood T cell repertoires in COVID-19. The repertoire was sequenced with immunoSEQ multiplex PCR; TCRdb's copy has only in-frame clones and lacks some. The sample has about 300,000 clones, approximately 86% seen once. Sequenced input: peripheral blood. The source is a man in his 70s with acute or convalescent COVID-19.

This clone was seen only a few times. This rearrangement joins TRBV10-1 to TRBJ1-5; TRBD1 matches at 7 bases. The CDR3 spans 15 residues. Trimming removed 2 bases from V and 3 bases from J; junction bases left unmatched: 4. Germline values: CDR1 WNHNN, CDR2 SYGVQD (reference sequence). The CDR3 is CASSEPTGDNQPQHF. The DNA for the CDR3 is TGCGCCAGCAGTGAGCCAACAGGGGACAATCAGCCCCAGCATTTT.

V and J are TRBV7-2 and TRBJ2-7, with D perhaps TRBD1 (6 bases). Trimming left V 5 bases short and J 2 bases short, with 13 bases between. This CDR3 has 14 residues. Germline assignment: CDR1 SGHTA and CDR2 FQGNSA. The CDR3 is CASSPPTGPYEQYF. CDR3 nucleotides: TGTGCCAGCAGCCCTCCGACAGGCCCCTACGAGCAGTACTTC.

This chain joins TRBV19 and TRBJ1-5; 8 bases are shared with TRBD1. The V and J ends lost 9 bases and 2 bases, in that order; junction bases with no gene match: 3. This CDR3 contains 13 residues. The V gene's germline CDR1 is LNHDA and CDR2 SQIVND (reference sequence). The CDR3 DNA reads as TGTGCCAGCTCGGACAGGGGCAATCAGCCCCAGCATTTT. It is translated as CASSDRGNQPQHF.

The genes are TRBV7-3 and TRBJ2-7; D unresolved. V was shortened by 2 bases and J by 3 bases, with 8 bases between the two germline ends. The germline CDR1 and CDR2 sequences are SGHTA and FQGTGA. CDR3 length: 13 amino acids. The CDR3 protein is CASSLSPSYEQYF. The CDR3 DNA reads TGTGCCAGCAGCTTATCCCCGAGCTACGAGCAGTACTTC.

V and J are TRBV7-2 and TRBJ2-7; 11 nucleotides match TRBD2. Germline trimming cut 2 bases from V and 4 bases from J; bases unmatched to any gene: 13. CDR3 length equals 18 residues. Germline V gene lookup returns CDR1 SGHTA and CDR2 FQGNSA. CDR3 DNA: TGTGCCAGCAGCTTAACCGGGTTAGCGGGAGGGGAGGGATACGAGCAGTACTTC. Residues: CASSLTGLAGGEGYEQYF.

The rearrangement joins TRBV28 to TRBJ2-5; D may be TRBD2 (6 bases). Germline CDR1 MDHEN, CDR2 SYDVKM. V was shortened by 5 bases and J by 3 bases, with 13 bases between the two germline ends. The length of the CDR3 is 14 residues. The CDR3 bases are TGTGCCAGCAGTCCAAACCTAGCGAAAGAGACCCAGTACTTC. Translating it yields CASSPNLAKETQYF.

This clone appeared once. The chain has TRBV21-1 and TRBJ2-3; the D call TRBD1 from the table was never checked on the DNA. TRBV21-1 is reported as a pseudogene. There are 16 residues in the CDR3. The CDR3 DNA is TGTGCCAGCAGCGTGTTAGGTGGACAGAGCACAGATACGCAGTATTTT. Protein sequence: CASSVLGGQSTDTQYF.

The CDR3 loop is CASSFSGQGYQPQHF. Here the CDR3 DNA reads TGTGCCAGCAGCTTTTCCGGACAGGGGTATCAGCCCCAGCATTTT. The V call is TRBV7-2, the J call TRBJ1-5, with 9 bases identical to TRBD1. The CDR3 contains 15 residues. J lost 5 bases, V lost 3 bases, and 5 bases had no gene match. CDR1 is SGHTA and CDR2 is FQGNSA in the germline V gene. Based on the CDR3 plus reference TRBV7-2 and TRBJ1-5, the full variable domain is GAGVSQSPSNKVTEKGKDVELRCDPISGHTALYWYRQSLGQGLEFLIYFQGNSAPDKSGLPSDRFSAERTGGSVSTLTIQRTQQEDSAVYLCASSFSGQGYQPQHFGDGTRLSIL.

The CDR3 coding sequence is TGTGCCAGCAGCTTAGCAGGGGCAGAGACCCAGTACTTC. It specifies CASSLAGAETQYF. The chain recombines TRBV11-2 with TRBJ2-5; TRBD1 is a possible D gene (6 bases). This CDR3 comprises 13 residues. The V end was cut by 1 base, the J end by 4 bases, with 7 bases between. The germline V gene has CDR1 SGHAT and CDR2 FQNNGV.

This chain connects TRBV27 to TRBJ2-1; no reliable D call. V gave up 4 bases and J gave up 0 bases, with 10 bases separating them. Germline V gene data show CDR1 as MNHEY and CDR2 as SMNVEV (reference sequence). The CDR3 has 15 residues. In DNA, the CDR3 is TGTGCCAGCAGTTCTGCGGCGCACTCCTACAATGAGCAGTTCTTC. As protein: CASSSAAHSYNEQFF.

This chain links TRBV3-1 (or the pseudogene TRBV3-2) with TRBJ2-7; 10 nucleotides line up with TRBD1. V lost 4 bases, J lost 3 bases, and 6 bases stayed unmatched. This CDR3 is built from 15 residues. Germline V gene data show CDR1 as LGHDT and CDR2 as YNNKEL (reference sequence). CDR3 sequence reads: CASSRRRDRGYEQYF. For the CDR3, the DNA is TGTGCCAGCAGCCGCCGCCGGGACAGGGGCTACGAGCAGTACTTC.

The V call is TRBV3-1 (or the pseudogene TRBV3-2), the J call TRBJ1-4, with D perhaps TRBD1 (5 bases). The CDR3 totals 14 residues. V lost 3 bases and J lost 5, with 10 bases in between. Germline CDR1 LGHDT, CDR2 YNNKEL (reference sequence). The DNA of the CDR3 is TGTGCCAGCAGCCACGGGACTAACAATGAAAAACTGTTTTTT. Its translation: CASSHGTNNEKLFF.

The chain employs TRBV2 and TRBJ1-6; TRBD1 matches at 7 bases. CDR3 length equals 15 residues. Germline V CDR1 and CDR2: SNHLY, FYNNEI. After removal of 4 bases from V and 8 bases from J, the junction contained 8 bases not matched to a gene. CDR3 sequence (DNA): TGTGCCAGCAGTGGGCTTGACAGGGACGATTCACCCCTCCACTTT. Amino acids: CASSGLDRDDSPLHF.

The chain is built from TRBV30 and TRBJ1-2; no definite D call. The CDR3 runs to 16 residues. The germline V and J ends were trimmed by 1 base and 2 bases, with 17 bases remaining between them. CDR1 GTSNPN and CDR2 SVGIG come from the germline V gene (reference sequence). CDR3 nucleotide sequence: TGTGCCTGGAGTGAGTTCCTCAGGCGGGCAAACTATGGCTACACCTTC. Translating gives CAWSEFLRRANYGYTF.

The gene calls are TRBV28 and TRBJ1-1; the match to TRBD1 covers 7 bases. The CDR3 has 14 amino acids. From germline, CDR1 is MDHEN and CDR2 SYDVKM. Trimming at V came to 10 bases and at J to 4 bases, leaving 12 bases not matched to a gene. DNA for the CDR3: TGTGCCACAAAATGGGGCAGGGGGAGCACTGAAGCTTTCTTT. Its translation: CATKWGRGSTEAFF.

The J gene is TRBJ2-5, the V gene TRBV10-3; perhaps TRBD1 as D (6 bases). The CDR3 contains 16 residues. Trimming cost V 4 bases and J 6 bases, with 21 bases left between them. Germline CDR1 and CDR2: ENHRY and SYGVKD. This chain's CDR3 is CAISVPSKAGAQTQYF. The CDR3 nucleotides are TGTGCCATCAGTGTACCGTCTAAGGCAGGGGCGCAGACCCAGTACTTC.

The chain links TRBV7-2 to TRBJ2-1; D is uncertain. Trimming stripped 1 base from V and 6 bases from J, with 10 bases between. This CDR3 contains 14 residues. The germline CDR1 and CDR2 sequences are SGHTA and FQGNSA. The CDR3 sequence: CASSLELISNEQFF. The CDR3, as DNA: TGTGCCAGCAGCTTAGAACTAATTAGCAATGAGCAGTTCTTC.